This T cell receptor (beta chain) originates from a study of a mutant IDH1 vaccine in newly diagnosed glioma (dated by TCRdb to the early 2020s). About the investigation overall: Across visits V03 through V10, patients got a total of eight vaccinations, given in weeks 1, 3, 5, 7, 11, 15, 19 and 23. Prior to enrollment, patients had been given standard therapy consisting of radiotherapy alone, temozolomide alone, or radiochemotherapy with temozolomide, with the combination given to most patients. Vaccination started 4-6 weeks after radiotherapy alone, or was given together with temozolomide cycles in the groups whose treatment included chemotherapy. Peripheral blood was drawn at six visits: V03 (baseline), V05, V07, V10, V12 and V13. The roughly 33 treated patients were around 62% male and roughly 40% female, with a mean age of around 40 years. Longitudinal TCRB deep sequencing was done for 25 treated patients, wherever samples were available for exploratory analyses.

The germline V gene sets CDR1 to SGHRS and CDR2 to YFSETQ. CDR3 length: 15 amino acids, cysteine to phenylalanine. CDR3 DNA only is kept here, 45 bases in frame from base 1. Compared with germline, V lacks 2 bases and J lacks 2 bases; bases without a gene match: 5. The research as a whole found: Pseudoprogression appeared unrelated to alterations in the top peripheral T cell clonotypes detected by TCRB sequencing. Immune responses induced by the vaccine were seen in approximately 93% of patients across multiple MHC alleles. According to the authors, sample limitations meant that analyses of patient blood samples could not be reproduced. PBMC samples for TCRB deep sequencing were selected based on availability.

The sample's time point label, in plain terms: week 11, during vaccination. A 20-mer mutant IDH1 peptide at 300 micrograms in Montanide made up each vaccine dose, which was injected subcutaneously together with topical imiquimod. Newly diagnosed WHO grade 3 or 4 IDH1-mutant astrocytomas showing loss of nuclear ATRX were present in the donors. The samples were drawn from NOA16, a multicentre, single-arm, open-label phase I trial in Germany that tested a mutant IDH1 peptide vaccine in humans for the first time. Genomic DNA for TCRB sequencing was extracted from EDTA blood using the DNeasy Blood and Tissue Kit. Libraries were built with the immunoSEQ multiplex PCR assay. The hsTCRB Kit was used according to the manufacturer's protocol to amplify rearranged TCR beta chain sequences. TCRB libraries were sequenced on an Illumina MiSeq. In the authors' own workflow: Demultiplexing, trimming and gene mapping were performed with the kit vendor's proprietary platform. TCRdb holds this immuneACCESS table with in-frame rearrangements only. Some clones are missing; in checked studies, unresolved V genes explain under half, and the rest has no known cause. V and J calls and clone size are as listed in that table; D and trimming were resolved from the DNA. The sample table holds tens of thousands of clones, of which roughly four fifths were seen once. The top ten hold about 3.7% of the sample.

Remarks on this clone: Its antigen is currently not known. There are no base qualities to consult, and no much larger clone falls within one base.

The sequence links TRBV5-1 to TRBJ2-5; the central 8 bases match TRBD2. This sample comprised PBMCs, obtained from a glioma patient whose treatment included an IDH1 peptide vaccine. The TCR sequence derives from a man under 40 with glioma. The DNA sequence reads TGCGCCAGCAGCTTTTCAGCGGGGGTACAAGAGACCCAGTACTTC. This is translated as CASSFSAGVQETQYF. This CDR3, with the reference TRBV5-1 and TRBJ2-5 proteins standing in past its ends, gives the full variable domain KAGVTQTPRYLIKTRGQQVTLSCSPISGHRSVSWYQQTPGQGLQFLFEYFSETQRNKGNFPGRFSGRQFSNSRSEMNVSTLELGDSALYLCASSFSAGVQETQYFGPGTRLLVL.